This T cell receptor (beta chain) originates from a study of T cells in Graves' hyperthyroidism and ophthalmopathy (dated by TCRdb to the late 2010s). For context, the study as a whole: Peripheral blood samples were taken at the time of initial diagnosis, prior to any treatment. In about six Graves' hyperthyroidism patients, the study also compared T-cell repertoires from thyroid tissue with T-cell repertoires from blood. A discovery cohort of roughly 100 patients, 43 with Graves' ophthalmopathy and about 58 with stable Graves' hyperthyroidism, was used to find distinguishing TCR V-J signatures. Following sampling, methimazole starting at 30 mg daily was given to hyperthyroidism patients, and high-dose intravenous methylprednisolone was given to ophthalmopathy patients. The paper describes TCR Vbeta CDR3 sequencing of 135 peripheral blood samples, made up of about 41 ophthalmopathy patients, some 80 hyperthyroidism patients and roughly 17 progressor patients. Prospective prediction of ophthalmopathy was tested in an independent validation cohort of 18 to 20 hyperthyroidism patients and roughly 16 patients who later progressed to ophthalmopathy. The 100 discovery patients were randomly split 7:3 into training and test sets.

Spanning cysteine to phenylalanine, the CDR3 consists of 17 amino acids. Only the CDR3 region is kept as DNA, spanning 51 bases read in frame from base 1. Germline trimming: 0 bases from V, 4 bases from J; junction bases outside gene matches: 6. The CDR1 and CDR2 encoded by the germline V gene (reference sequence) are LNHNV and YYDKDF. A patient counted as having stable Graves' hyperthyroidism if no progression to ophthalmopathy occurred over 18 months of follow-up. The hyperthyroidism patients were between 18 and 65 years old and newly diagnosed, with a disease duration of less than 2 months. The study excluded patients with uncontrolled infections, other autoimmune diseases, pregnancy or lactation. Diagnoses were based on clinical symptoms, serum thyroxine and TRAb, thyroid ultrasound and orbital computed tomography. PBMCs were isolated from about 10 ml of fresh peripheral blood by Ficoll-Paque density gradient centrifugation. Total RNA was extracted with Trizol reagent, and quality was checked on an Agilent 2100 Bioanalyzer.

This clonotype has a handful of counts. Which antigen it targets is not known. Per-nucleotide qualities are absent, and no much larger clonotype sits a single base away. TCR beta CDR3 regions were amplified from RNA transcripts. The first round of RT-PCR for the TCR CDR3 was performed with the HTBI primer set and the Qiagen OneStep RT-PCR kit. Libraries were constructed in a second round of multiplex PCR, after which size selection and purification were performed. Paired-end sequencing of the libraries was performed with 100 bp reads on an Illumina HiSeq2000. For the original study's pipeline: SOAPnuke was used to process the raw data, removing reads that contained adapters or uncalled bases, had a mean Phred below 15, or lacked an exact match to the constant primer or identifier. High-quality paired reads were merged with COPE v1.2.5, and unique nucleotide sequences were defined as clonotypes. MiTCR v1.1 was used to align clonotypes to the IMGT TRBV, TRBD and TRBJ reference segments. Analysis was restricted to V-J combinations with a frequency above 0.0001, which covered roughly 99% of repertoires. A TCS score was defined as the ratio between F50 (clonal expansion) and ExV (chaos), using BLOSUM62-based TCRdist between CDR3 peptides within each V-J. Welch's t-statistics and random forest reduced around 510 V-J features to 10 to 15, which were used in a naive Bayes classifier (R e1071). TCRdb trimmed public reads at Q25 via fastp, called clones via MiXCR and kept in-frame beta chains. Rows are unified per CDR3 protein, each entry keeping the most common DNA and genes. The V and J calls were not made by the authors but by TCRdb's processing. A total of about 590,000 distinct CDR3 sequences appear in this sample, approximately 14% of them only once. The ten largest clones capture roughly 6.6% of the sample.

Overall study results and their limits: During validation, the model predicted progression to ophthalmopathy a median of around 6 months ahead of onset, with just under 71% sensitivity and around 73% specificity. Sample size was not statistically predetermined, and investigators were not blinded to group allocation. Ophthalmopathy was separated from stable hyperthyroidism by a 13 V-J signature model, with approximately 90% sensitivity and 81% to 83% specificity obtained in cross-validation and 80%/75% obtained in testing. Blood samples also contained most of the expanded thyroid clonotypes (frequency above 0.001), which suggests that blood repertoires may reflect thyroid immune responses.

The source of this sequence is a woman aged 25 to 39 with Graves' hyperthyroidism. The sequenced material came from blood. The chain was built from TRBV15 and TRBJ2-2; TRBD2 aligns with 9 central bases. The CDR3 loop reads CATSRDPAGGPTGELFF. The DNA reads TGTGCCACCAGCAGAGATCCCGCGGGAGGGCCCACCGGGGAGCTGTTTTTT.